Below, one T cell receptor beta chain is given with its context. TCRdb's table, derived via immunoSEQ multiplex PCR, lists solely in-frame clones and lacks some. The profile shows approximately 92,000 clones, roughly 93% of them singletons. The record originates from a study of control samples from healthy donors and cancer patients. V lost 4 bases and J 5 bases, leaving 8 bases between the germline ends. CDR3 length: 12 amino acids. Germline values: CDR1 LGHNA, CDR2 YNFKEQ. This chain uses TRBV4-2 with TRBJ1-1, with a possible D match to TRBD1 (5 bases). The sequenced material came from blood. This TCR derives from a woman in her twenties or thirties in good health. CDR3 nucleotides: TGTGCCAGCAGCCCCCAGGGAACTGAAGCTTTCTTT. Its translation: CASSPQGTEAFF.